This T cell receptor (beta chain) was recorded in a study of regulatory T cells in long-lasting Graves disease. Combining iRepertoire HTBI primers with Arm-PCR of CDR3 regions, the authors built TCR beta libraries. Per the authors' pipeline: Identification yielded around 58 TRBV and approximately 13 TRBJ segments across samples. A single record per CDR3 protein comes from TCRdb applying MiXCR to the multiplex PCR reads. The V and J calls, along with clone size, are taken from TCRdb and not from the paper's own processing. This sample has 350,000 to 550,000 distinct CDR3 sequences; around 13% occur once, and the top ten carry approximately 15%. V was trimmed by 0 bases and J by 2 bases, leaving 12 bases between them. CDR3 length: 15 residues. The V gene's germline CDR1 is SGDLS and CDR2 YYNGEE. Documented time point: newly diagnosed GD, antithyroid drugs for less than 3 months. The TCR library was made from RNA that had been extracted from PBMCs in TRIzol.

The same data also contributed to another study, on T cells in Graves' hyperthyroidism and ophthalmopathy.

The receptor was derived from a woman aged 45-65 years with Graves disease. The chain links TRBV9 to TRBJ2-7; possibly TRBD2 for D (5 bases). The material sequenced was peripheral blood mononuclear cells (PBMCs), taken at new diagnosis, from a patient treated with antithyroid drugs. The CDR3 nucleotides read TGTGCCAGCAGCGTAGACCCACTAGGGACCTACGAGCAGTACTTC. This encodes CASSVDPLGTYEQYF.